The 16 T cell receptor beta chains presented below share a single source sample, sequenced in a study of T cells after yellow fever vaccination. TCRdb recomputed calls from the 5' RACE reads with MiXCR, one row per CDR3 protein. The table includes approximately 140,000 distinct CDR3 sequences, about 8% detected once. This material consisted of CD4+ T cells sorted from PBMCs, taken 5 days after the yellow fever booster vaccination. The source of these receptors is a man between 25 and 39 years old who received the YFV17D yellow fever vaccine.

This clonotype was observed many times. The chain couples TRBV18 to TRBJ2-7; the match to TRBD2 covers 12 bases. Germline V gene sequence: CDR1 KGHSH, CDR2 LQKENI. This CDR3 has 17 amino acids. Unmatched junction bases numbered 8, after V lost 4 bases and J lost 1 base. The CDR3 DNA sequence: TGTGCCAGCTCACAAAACCCGACTAGCGGGAGATCCTACGAGCAGTACTTC. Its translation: CASSQNPTSGRSYEQYF.

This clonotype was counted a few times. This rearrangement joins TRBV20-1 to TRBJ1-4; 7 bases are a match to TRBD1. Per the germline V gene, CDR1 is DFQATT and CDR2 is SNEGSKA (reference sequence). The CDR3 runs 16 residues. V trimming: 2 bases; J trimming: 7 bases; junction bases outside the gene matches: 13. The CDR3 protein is CSARRGRGPLGEKLFF. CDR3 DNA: TGCAGTGCTAGAAGGGGGCGGGGACCTCTAGGTGAAAAACTGTTTTTT.

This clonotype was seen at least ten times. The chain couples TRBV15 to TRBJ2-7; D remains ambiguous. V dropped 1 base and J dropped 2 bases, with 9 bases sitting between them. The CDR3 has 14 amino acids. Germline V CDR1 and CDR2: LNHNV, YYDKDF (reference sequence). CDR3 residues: CATSRVGKTYEQYF. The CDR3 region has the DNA TGTGCCACCAGCAGAGTGGGAAAAACCTACGAGCAGTACTTC.

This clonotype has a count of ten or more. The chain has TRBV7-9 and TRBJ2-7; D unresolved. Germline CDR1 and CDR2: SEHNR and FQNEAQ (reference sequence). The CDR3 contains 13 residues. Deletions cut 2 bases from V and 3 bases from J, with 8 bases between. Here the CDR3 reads CASSLTRGYEQYF. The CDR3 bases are TGTGCCAGCAGCTTAACTCGAGGCTACGAGCAGTACTTC.

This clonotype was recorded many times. The CDR3 nucleotides read TGTGCCAGCAGCCTGGGTTGGGGGGACCGTTATGGCTACACCTTC. Encoded protein: CASSLGWGDRYGYTF. The chain is built from TRBV6-1 and TRBJ1-2, with D possibly matching TRBD1 (5 bases). Germline lookup yields CDR1 MNHNS and CDR2 SASEGT. This CDR3 contains 15 residues. Trimming removed 6 bases at V and 5 bases at J, with 19 bases between.

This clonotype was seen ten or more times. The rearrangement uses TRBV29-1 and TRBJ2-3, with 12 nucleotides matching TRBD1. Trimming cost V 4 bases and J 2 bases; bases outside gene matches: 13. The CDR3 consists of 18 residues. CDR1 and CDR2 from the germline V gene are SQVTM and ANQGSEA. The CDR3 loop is CSVVGTGGGNGDTDTQYF. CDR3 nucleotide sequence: TGCAGCGTTGTCGGGACAGGGGGCGGGAATGGCGACACAGATACGCAGTATTTT.

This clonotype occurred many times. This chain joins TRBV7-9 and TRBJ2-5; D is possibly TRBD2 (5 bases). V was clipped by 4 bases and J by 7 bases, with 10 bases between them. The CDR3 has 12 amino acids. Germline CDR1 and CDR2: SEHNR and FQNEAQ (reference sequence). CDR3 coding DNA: TGTGCCAGCAGCTCGGTCGGAGGGACCCAGTACTTC. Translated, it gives CASSSVGGTQYF.

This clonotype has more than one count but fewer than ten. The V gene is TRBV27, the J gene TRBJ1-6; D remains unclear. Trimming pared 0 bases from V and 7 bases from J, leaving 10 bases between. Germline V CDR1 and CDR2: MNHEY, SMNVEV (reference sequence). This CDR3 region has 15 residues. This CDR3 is CASSLSITGNSPLHF. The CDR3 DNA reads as TGTGCCAGCAGTTTATCGATTACGGGAAATTCACCCCTCCACTTT.

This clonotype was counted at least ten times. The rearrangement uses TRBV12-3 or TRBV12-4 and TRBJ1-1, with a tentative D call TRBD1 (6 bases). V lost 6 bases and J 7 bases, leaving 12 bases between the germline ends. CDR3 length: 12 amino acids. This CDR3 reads CASSPGQNEAFF. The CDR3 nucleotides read TGTGCCAGCAGCCCCGGACAGAATGAAGCTTTCTTT.

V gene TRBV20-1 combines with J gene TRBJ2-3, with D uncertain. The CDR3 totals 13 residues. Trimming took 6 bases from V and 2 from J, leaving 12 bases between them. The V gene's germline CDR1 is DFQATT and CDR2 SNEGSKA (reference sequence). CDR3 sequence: CSALDLYTDTQYF. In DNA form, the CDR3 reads TGCAGTGCGTTGGATCTTTACACAGATACGCAGTATTTT.

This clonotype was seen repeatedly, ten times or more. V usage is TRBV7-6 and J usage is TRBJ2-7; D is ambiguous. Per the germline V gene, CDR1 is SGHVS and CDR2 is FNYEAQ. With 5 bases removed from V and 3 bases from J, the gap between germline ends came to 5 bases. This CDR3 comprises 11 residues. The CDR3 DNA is TGTGCCAGCAGCACTAACTACGAGCAGTACTTC. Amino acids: CASSTNYEQYF.

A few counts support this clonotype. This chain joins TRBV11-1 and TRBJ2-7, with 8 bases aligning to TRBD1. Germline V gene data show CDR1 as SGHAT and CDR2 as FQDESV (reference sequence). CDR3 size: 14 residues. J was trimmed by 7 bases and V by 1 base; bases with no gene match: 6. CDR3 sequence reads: CASSLESRGQEQYF. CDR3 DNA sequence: TGTGCCAGCAGCTTAGAATCCAGGGGGCAAGAGCAGTACTTC.

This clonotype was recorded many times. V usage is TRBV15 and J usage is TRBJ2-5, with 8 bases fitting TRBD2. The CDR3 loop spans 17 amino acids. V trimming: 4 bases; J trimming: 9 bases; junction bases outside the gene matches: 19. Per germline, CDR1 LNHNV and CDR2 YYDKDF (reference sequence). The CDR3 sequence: CATSKDLLAEPAEAQYF. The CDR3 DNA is TGTGCCACCAGCAAAGACCTACTAGCGGAACCCGCGGAAGCCCAGTACTTC.

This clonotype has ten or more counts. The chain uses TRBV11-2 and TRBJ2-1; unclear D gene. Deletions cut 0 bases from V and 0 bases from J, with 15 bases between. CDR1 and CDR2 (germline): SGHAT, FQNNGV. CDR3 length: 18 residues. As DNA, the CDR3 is TGTGCCAGCAGCTTAGAAACGTGGCAGGAGAGCTCCTACAATGAGCAGTTCTTC. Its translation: CASSLETWQESSYNEQFF.

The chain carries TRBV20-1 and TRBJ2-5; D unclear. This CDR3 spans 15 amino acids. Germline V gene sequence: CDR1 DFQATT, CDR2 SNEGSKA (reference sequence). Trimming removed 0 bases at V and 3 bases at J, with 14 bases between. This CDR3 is CSARDASRSKETQYF. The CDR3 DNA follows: TGCAGTGCTAGAGATGCGTCCAGGTCCAAAGAGACCCAGTACTTC.

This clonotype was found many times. The CDR3 bases are TGTGCCAGGAGAGGACTAGCGGGAGTCTTAACCTATGAGCAGTTCTTC. It specifies CARRGLAGVLTYEQFF. J is TRBJ2-1 and V is TRBV27; 13 nucleotides align to TRBD2. Looked up from germline, CDR1 is MNHEY and CDR2 is SMNVEV (reference sequence). CDR3 length equals 16 residues. J gave up 8 bases and V 9 bases, and 13 bases lay outside the gene matches.